A selection of T cell receptor beta chains follows, all from one sample in a study of blood T cell repertoires in COVID-19. TCRdb keeps only in-frame clones here, not all; method: immunoSEQ multiplex PCR. The repertoire consists of 100,000 to 150,000 clones, with about 85% occurring once and the leading ten covering 27%. Sequences were obtained from peripheral blood. Receptors were obtained from an elderly woman with acute or convalescent COVID-19. Both conserved end residues are part of each CDR3. Fields, in order: V gene, J gene, clone size, D gene, CDR3 DNA, CDR3 protein. A D gene is named only where the DNA matches it firmly. Expanded clones are given a class, and other clones once, few, many or no size at all.

v_gene: TRBV14; j_gene: TRBJ2-5; abundance: NA; d_gene: NA; CDR3nt: TGTGCCAGCAGCCAAATCGGAGGATCTCAAGAGACCCAGTACTTC; CDR3aa: CASSQIGGSQETQYF
v_gene: TRBV2; j_gene: TRBJ2-5; abundance: NA; d_gene: TRBD2; CDR3nt: TGTGCCAGCAGTGCCCAGCGGGGACGCCAAGAGACCCAGTACTTC; CDR3aa: CASSAQRGRQETQYF
v_gene: TRBV6-1; j_gene: TRBJ1-1; abundance: few; d_gene: TRBD1; CDR3nt: TGTGCCAGCAGTGAATGGACAGGGCCCAACACTGAAGCTTTCTTT; CDR3aa: CASSEWTGPNTEAFF
v_gene: TRBV2; j_gene: TRBJ1-6; abundance: NA; d_gene: TRBD1; CDR3nt: TGTGCCAGCATACCGACAGGGAAACGGAGCTCCTATAATTCACCCCTCCACTTT; CDR3aa: CASIPTGKRSSYNSPLHF
v_gene: TRBV7-8; j_gene: TRBJ1-1; abundance: once; d_gene: NA; CDR3nt: TGTGCCAGCAGCTTACGAGGCGCCTCCAACACTGAAGCTTTCTTT; CDR3aa: CASSLRGASNTEAFF
v_gene: TRBV5-1; j_gene: TRBJ2-1; abundance: NA; d_gene: NA; CDR3nt: TGCGCCAGCAGCTTGGGTGACAGGTACAATGAGCAGTTCTTC; CDR3aa: CASSLGDRYNEQFF
v_gene: TRBV5-1; j_gene: TRBJ1-4; abundance: once; d_gene: NA; CDR3nt: TGCGCCAGCAGCTCGCGACAGGTTGGTGAAAAACTGTTTTTT; CDR3aa: CASSSRQVGEKLFF
v_gene: TRBV3-1/TRBV3-2; j_gene: TRBJ1-2; abundance: NA; d_gene: NA; CDR3nt: TGTGCCAGCAGCCAAGATCGACAGAAGGGAGGCTACACCTTC; CDR3aa: CASSQDRQKGGYTF
v_gene: TRBV3-1/TRBV3-2; j_gene: TRBJ1-2; abundance: NA; d_gene: TRBD1; CDR3nt: TGTGCCAGCAGCACCCTGCAGGGGGCGGATGGCTACACCTTC; CDR3aa: CASSTLQGADGYTF
v_gene: TRBV7-2; j_gene: TRBJ1-3; abundance: few; d_gene: NA; CDR3nt: TGTGCCAGCAGCTTAAACCCCCGGCGGAGCTCTGGAAACACCATATATTTT; CDR3aa: CASSLNPRRSSGNTIYF
v_gene: TRBV3-1/TRBV3-2; j_gene: TRBJ1-1; abundance: NA; d_gene: NA; CDR3nt: TGTGCCAGCAGCGTAATCAGGGGCAAAGCTTTCTTT; CDR3aa: CASSVIRGKAFF
v_gene: TRBV18; j_gene: TRBJ1-6; abundance: NA; d_gene: TRBD1; CDR3nt: TGTGCCAGCTCACCTATAGGGAGCGGACAGGGGACAAGAGGATCACCCCTCCACTTT; CDR3aa: CASSPIGSGQGTRGSPLHF
v_gene: TRBV6-1; j_gene: TRBJ1-3; abundance: NA; d_gene: NA; CDR3nt: TGTGCCAGCAGTGACAGGGCTGGAAACACCATATATTTT; CDR3aa: CASSDRAGNTIYF
v_gene: TRBV29-1; j_gene: TRBJ2-3; abundance: NA; d_gene: NA; CDR3nt: TGCAGCGCTTGGAGGGTCCTACACGAATACACGGATACGCAGTATTTT; CDR3aa: CSAWRVLHEYTDTQYF
v_gene: TRBV10-3; j_gene: TRBJ1-2; abundance: NA; d_gene: NA; CDR3nt: TGTGCCATCGTAAGGGACAAAGGCTATGGCTACACCTTC; CDR3aa: CAIVRDKGYGYTF
v_gene: TRBV18; j_gene: TRBJ1-4; abundance: NA; d_gene: NA; CDR3nt: TGTGCCAGCTCACCCAGGGGCGTCCAAGGTGAAAAACTGTTTTTT; CDR3aa: CASSPRGVQGEKLFF
v_gene: TRBV18; j_gene: TRBJ2-1; abundance: NA; d_gene: TRBD2; CDR3nt: TGTGCCAGCTCACCACCTCGCCGGGGGGTGACTAGATTAACCAACAATGAGCAGTTCTTC; CDR3aa: CASSPPRRGVTRLTNNEQFF
v_gene: TRBV6-5; j_gene: TRBJ1-6; abundance: NA; d_gene: TRBD1; CDR3nt: TGTGCCAGCAGTAAGGGGGCTAATTCACCCCTCCACTTT; CDR3aa: CASSKGANSPLHF
v_gene: TRBV11-2; j_gene: TRBJ2-5; abundance: few; d_gene: NA; CDR3nt: TGTGCCAGCAGCTCGTTAGCGGCCCAAGAGACCCAGTACTTC; CDR3aa: CASSSLAAQETQYF
v_gene: TRBV6-5; j_gene: TRBJ1-3; abundance: NA; d_gene: NA; CDR3nt: TGTGCCAGCAGTCGTATACCGGGGGACACCATATATTTT; CDR3aa: CASSRIPGDTIYF
v_gene: TRBV5-1; j_gene: TRBJ2-5; abundance: once; d_gene: NA; CDR3nt: TGCGCCAGCAGCTTTGGAGGGGGGGCGGGCCAAGAGACCCAGTACTTC; CDR3aa: CASSFGGGAGQETQYF
v_gene: TRBV27; j_gene: TRBJ1-1; abundance: NA; d_gene: TRBD1; CDR3nt: TGTGCCAGCAGAAGACAGGGTTCAGGTGAAGCTTTCTTT; CDR3aa: CASRRQGSGEAFF
v_gene: TRBV27; j_gene: TRBJ1-1; abundance: NA; d_gene: NA; CDR3nt: TGTGCCAGCAGTCCCCTTACACGGAGCAGTGAAGCTTTCTTT; CDR3aa: CASSPLTRSSEAFF
v_gene: TRBV7-9; j_gene: TRBJ1-2; abundance: NA; d_gene: TRBD1; CDR3nt: TGTGCCAGCAGCTCCAGGGACAGGGTTAGGTATGGCTACACCTTC; CDR3aa: CASSSRDRVRYGYTF
v_gene: TRBV5-1; j_gene: TRBJ1-1; abundance: NA; d_gene: NA; CDR3nt: TGCGCCAGCAGCTCTTCAACAGTCGCCACTGAAGCTTTCTTT; CDR3aa: CASSSSTVATEAFF
v_gene: TRBV28; j_gene: TRBJ1-1; abundance: NA; d_gene: TRBD1; CDR3nt: TGTGCCAGCAGGTACAGGGGCCGGCCTGGGGGAGCTTTCTTT; CDR3aa: CASRYRGRPGGAFF
v_gene: TRBV5-4; j_gene: TRBJ2-3; abundance: NA; d_gene: NA; CDR3nt: TGTGCCAGCAGGCCAGGGCAAGCAGATACGCAGTATTTT; CDR3aa: CASRPGQADTQYF
v_gene: TRBV6-4; j_gene: TRBJ1-2; abundance: NA; d_gene: TRBD1; CDR3nt: TGTGCCAGCAATCCGGGACAGGGGGCCTATGGCTACACCTTC; CDR3aa: CASNPGQGAYGYTF